Following are 13 T cell receptor beta chains from one sample sequenced in a study of T cells in Graves' hyperthyroidism and ophthalmopathy. The source material, RNA transcripts, was used to amplify TCR beta CDR3 regions. When the TCR CDR3 underwent first-round RT-PCR, the HTBI primer set was used. TCRdb used MiXCR to reprocess the multiplex PCR reads, holding one entry per CDR3 protein. The sample lists about 690,000 distinct CDR3 sequences; roughly 17% were seen once. Sample: blood. These receptors all stem from a man between 50 and 59 years old with Graves' hyperthyroidism.

In this sample, this clonotype turned up many times. An end of the junction differs from the germline gene, which may be a read error. CDR3 residues: CASSEGTGPYNEQFF. The CDR3 coding sequence is TGTGCCAGCAGCGAAGGGACAGGGCCCTACAATGAGCAGTTCTTC. The chain is built from TRBV2 and TRBJ2-1, with TRBD1 identical over 9 bases. CDR1 and CDR2 from the germline V gene are SNHLY and FYNNEI. The CDR3 runs 15 residues.

At least ten counts were recorded for this clonotype. The CDR3 region is CASSEGVVSYEQYF. In DNA, the CDR3 is TGTGCCAGCAGTGAAGGTGTTGTATCCTACGAGCAGTACTTC. The chain combines TRBV6-1 with TRBJ2-7, with D unclear. The CDR3 is 14 amino acids. The germline V and J ends were trimmed by 1 base and 1 base, with 8 bases remaining between them. Germline CDR1 MNHNS, CDR2 SASEGT.

In nucleotides, the CDR3 is TGTGCCAGCAGCCCGGGGACTAGCGGGATTCTTACCTACGAGCAGTACTTC. It yields the protein CASSPGTSGILTYEQYF. The chain combines TRBV7-6 with TRBJ2-7; TRBD2 matches 13 bases. The germline V gene encodes CDR1 SGHVS and CDR2 FNYEAQ. V dropped 5 bases and J dropped 2; count of bases not matched to a gene: 9. This CDR3 has 17 residues.

This clonotype has a count of ten or more. CDR3 amino acids: CASSYSLRGGSYEQYF. The CDR3 DNA is TGTGCCAGCAGTTACTCGTTGAGGGGGGGCTCCTACGAGCAGTACTTC. This chain connects TRBV6-5 to TRBJ2-7, with a tentative D call TRBD2 (7 bases). V lost 0 bases, J lost 0 bases, and 12 bases lay in between. The CDR3 loop spans 16 amino acids. Looked up from germline, CDR1 is MNHEY and CDR2 is SVGAGI.

This sequence joins TRBV6-1 and TRBJ2-3; a weak D match, TRBD1 (6 bases). V dropped 3 bases and J dropped 2 bases, with 12 bases sitting between them. Germline V gives CDR1 MNHNS, CDR2 SASEGT. The CDR3 extends over 15 amino acids. The chain's CDR3 is CASSDSGVVTDTQYF. The DNA of the CDR3 is TGTGCCAGCAGTGATTCAGGGGTGGTCACAGATACGCAGTATTTT.

The chain couples TRBV27 to TRBJ1-2, with D possibly TRBD1 on 5 matching bases. CDR1 and CDR2 from the germline V gene are MNHEY and SMNVEV (reference sequence). This CDR3 spans 16 amino acids. The V end lost 2 bases, the J end lost 7 bases, and 20 bases lay between the germline ends. The CDR3 region has the DNA TGTGCCAGCAGTTTAGAGAGTCAGGGCCATATGAGTGGCTACACCTTC. This codes for CASSLESQGHMSGYTF.

V and J are TRBV4-1 and TRBJ2-7, with TRBD2 as a possible D gene (5 bases). CDR1 and CDR2 from the germline V gene are MGHRA and YSYEKL. This CDR3 has 15 residues. The V end lost 2 bases, the J end lost 6 bases, and 17 bases lay between the germline ends. CDR3 sequence reads: CASSQNHGVSPEQYF. The CDR3, as DNA: TGCGCCAGCAGCCAAAACCACGGGGTCTCCCCCGAGCAGTACTTC.

V gene TRBV9 combines with J gene TRBJ2-1, with unresolved D. Per germline, CDR1 SGDLS and CDR2 YYNGEE. Trimming removed 0 bases from V and 8 bases from J, with 9 bases in between. CDR3 length: 13 residues. CDR3 nucleotide sequence: TGTGCCAGCAGCGTAGTGGGCCCCCATGAGCAGTTCTTC. Its protein product is CASSVVGPHEQFF.

This clonotype was found a few times. The chain carries TRBV24-1 and TRBJ2-1; 12 bases agree with TRBD2. The V and J ends lost 4 bases and 4 bases, in that order; junction bases with no gene match: 16. The length of the CDR3 is 20 residues. Germline CDR1 reads KGHDR; CDR2 reads SFDVKD. CDR3: CATSDPGLAGYQAKYNEQFF. In DNA form, the CDR3 reads TGTGCCACCAGTGACCCGGGACTAGCGGGCTATCAGGCGAAGTACAATGAGCAGTTCTTC.

The rearrangement uses TRBV7-2 and TRBJ1-2; D call uncertain. This CDR3 comprises 15 residues. V lost 1 base and J lost 8, with 17 bases in between. Looked up from germline, CDR1 is SGHTA and CDR2 is FQGNSA. The CDR3 nucleotides are TGTGCCAGCAGCTTAGAACTGGCGGGTCCACGGGGCTACACCTTC. Translated, it gives CASSLELAGPRGYTF.

The rearrangement links TRBV7-3 to TRBJ2-7; 7 bases are shared with TRBD2. Per germline, CDR1 SGHTA and CDR2 FQGTGA. There are 13 residues in the CDR3. V was clipped by 3 bases and J by 6 bases; unmatched bases: 5. Here the CDR3 reads CASSLAGRGEQYF. As DNA, the CDR3 is TGTGCCAGCAGCTTGGCAGGGAGGGGCGAGCAGTACTTC.

The table lists this clonotype with a count of one. Germline is not matched at one junction end, which may reflect a read error. The V call is TRBV24-1, the J call TRBJ1-2, with TRBD1 identical over 7 bases. This CDR3 comprises 17 residues. The germline CDR1 and CDR2 sequences are KGHDR and SFDVKD. CDR3 coding DNA: TGTGCCGCCAGTGATTCAGATACAGGGGTCACTAACTATGGCTACACCTTC. Translating it yields CAASDSDTGVTNYGYTF.

This clonotype appeared many times. The chain couples TRBV30 to TRBJ2-3; TRBD2 aligns across 10 bases. Germline CDR1 GTSNPN, CDR2 SVGIG (reference sequence). There are 15 residues in the CDR3. The trim removed 8 bases at V and 2 bases at J, leaving 10 bases unmatched. CDR3 sequence reads: CAGDLGLANTDTQYF. CDR3 sequence (DNA): TGTGCCGGAGATTTGGGACTAGCGAACACAGATACGCAGTATTTT.